This is a list of T cell receptor beta chains from one sample in a study of human T cells and chemical hapten exposure. MiXCR was run by TCRdb on the RACE reads, yielding one entry per CDR3 protein. There are more than 85,000 distinct CDR3 sequences in the sample; about 9% occur only once, and 2% to 3% lies in the top ten. Source: whole blood, taken in connection with sensitization to the hapten diphenylcyclopropenone (DPC). All receptors come from a middle-aged man with alopecia areata. Some clones in this sample may be carry-over from other donors' samples. CDR3s include the opening cysteine and the closing phenylalanine or tryptophan. D genes are given only for firm matches. Some rows have no size entry. The others give once, few or many, or a class for an expanded clone.

J | V | D | size | CDR3 | DNA
TRBJ2-3 | TRBV4-3 | NA | NA | CASSQGGPKTQYF | TGCGCCAGCAGCCAAGGCGGACCCAAGACGCAGTATTTT
TRBJ2-3 | TRBV6-2/TRBV6-3 | TRBD2 | many | CASSCSSGRDPLSSRGTDTQYF | TGTGCCAGCAGTTGTTCCAGCGGGAGGGACCCCCTCTCGTCCCGCGGCACAGATACGCAGTATTTT
TRBJ2-3 | TRBV29-1 | NA | many | CSVETSTDTQYF | TGCAGCGTTGAAACTAGCACAGATACGCAGTATTTT
TRBJ2-5 | TRBV19 | TRBD1 | NA | CASSITGGGETQYF | TGTGCCAGTAGTATTACAGGGGGAGGAGAGACCCAGTACTTC
TRBJ2-3 | TRBV19 | NA | many | CASSSGASTDTQYF | TGTGCCAGTAGTAGCGGGGCAAGCACAGATACGCAGTATTTT
TRBJ1-5 | TRBV30 | NA | NA | CAWSREDNQPQNF | TGTGCCTGGAGTAGGGAAGACAATCAGCCCCAGAATTTT
TRBJ2-7 | TRBV6-2/TRBV6-3 | TRBD2 | few | CASSPGTSNYEQYF | TGTGCCAGCAGTCCCGGGACTAGCAACTACGAGCAGTACTTC
TRBJ1-4 | TRBV18 | NA | NA | CASSPFESVNEKLFF | TGTGCCAGCTCACCATTTGAGTCTGTTAATGAAAAACTGTTTTTT
TRBJ2-1 | TRBV28 | TRBD2 | many | CASSPALAGGWQFF | TGTGCCAGCAGCCCCGCCCTAGCGGGAGGGTGGCAGTTCTTC
TRBJ2-5 | TRBV27 | NA | few | CASRDWDRQETQYF | TGTGCCAGCAGGGACTGGGACCGTCAAGAGACCCAGTACTTC
TRBJ1-5 | TRBV18 | TRBD1 | few | CASSPRGQGSGNQPQHF | TGTGCCAGCTCACCCCGTGGACAGGGAAGTGGCAATCAGCCCCAGCATTTT
TRBJ1-6 | TRBV27 | NA | NA | CASSFGDYNSPLHF | TGTGCCAGCAGTTTTGGGGATTATAATTCACCCCTCCACTTT
TRBJ2-3 | TRBV9 | NA | NA | CASSVASSSDTQYF | TGTGCCAGCAGCGTAGCTAGTAGCTCAGATACGCAGTATTTT
TRBJ1-1 | TRBV3-1 | NA | many | CASSQVGRTEAFF | TGTGCCAGCAGCCAAGTCGGGAGAACTGAAGCTTTCTTT
TRBJ2-3 | TRBV2 | NA | many | CASSGLTDTQYF | TGTGCCAGCAGTGGCTTAACAGATACGCAGTATTTT
TRBJ1-4 | TRBV20-1 | NA | many | CSASRGRINEKLFF | TGCAGTGCTAGTCGCGGACGGATTAATGAAAAACTGTTTTTT
TRBJ1-1 | TRBV18 | NA | many | CASSPATDKFTEAFF | TGTGCCAGCTCACCGGCAACAGATAAATTCACTGAAGCTTTCTTT
TRBJ2-2 | TRBV7-3 | NA | NA | CASSPRLAGELFF | TGTGCCAGCAGCCCTAGACTGGCCGGGGAGCTGTTTTTT
TRBJ1-1 | TRBV5-4 | NA | few | CASSPRDSLWGTEAFF | TGTGCCAGCAGCCCGCGAGACTCACTTTGGGGCACTGAAGCTTTCTTT
TRBJ2-7 | TRBV20-1 | TRBD2 | many | CSASRFAGVDEQYF | TGCAGTGCTAGTCGTTTTGCGGGAGTAGACGAGCAGTACTTC
TRBJ2-4 | TRBV20-1 | TRBD2 | NA | CSARDWREGRIQYF | TGCAGTGCTAGAGATTGGCGGGAGGGCCGCATTCAGTACTTC
TRBJ2-1 | TRBV3-1 | NA | NA | CASSQDLGSHNEQFF | TGTGCCAGCAGCCAAGATTTGGGCAGCCACAATGAGCAGTTCTTC
TRBJ1-2 | TRBV5-6 | TRBD1 | NA | CASSLGDREGYGYTF | TGTGCCAGCAGCTTGGGAGACAGGGAAGGCTATGGCTACACCTTC
TRBJ1-5 | TRBV5-1 | TRBD1 | few | CASSPDRRDQPQHF | TGCGCCAGCAGCCCGGACAGGAGGGATCAGCCCCAGCATTTT
TRBJ1-1 | TRBV5-4 | NA | few | CASSFLQANTEAFF | TGTGCCAGCAGCTTTCTACAGGCAAACACTGAAGCTTTCTTT
TRBJ1-2 | TRBV21-1 | NA | few | CASKRQGHDGYTF | TGTGCCAGCAAGCGCCAGGGTCATGATGGCTACACCTTC
TRBJ2-1 | TRBV7-9 | NA | NA | CASSLVSGTEFF | TGTGCCAGCAGCTTAGTAAGCGGGACAGAGTTCTTC
TRBJ2-1 | TRBV19 | TRBD2 | many | CASSRTSGDEQFF | TGTGCCAGTAGTAGAACTAGCGGGGATGAGCAGTTCTTC
TRBJ1-2 | TRBV29-1 | TRBD1 | many | CSVGQGADGYTF | TGCAGCGTTGGGCAGGGGGCGGATGGCTACACCTTC
TRBJ1-1 | TRBV28 | NA | NA | CASRVWDTEAFF | TGTGCCAGCAGGGTATGGGACACTGAAGCTTTCTTT
TRBJ1-5 | TRBV18 | TRBD1 | many | CASSPTGDNQPQHF | TGTGCCAGCTCACCAACAGGGGACAATCAGCCCCAGCATTTT
TRBJ1-5 | TRBV6-2/TRBV6-3 | NA | many | CASNNGGGRQPQHF | TGTGCCAGCAACAATGGGGGGGGCCGGCAGCCCCAGCATTTT
TRBJ1-2 | TRBV29-1 | TRBD1 | many | CSVVGQTLNYGYTF | TGCAGCGTTGTGGGACAGACCCTTAACTATGGCTACACCTTC
TRBJ1-6 | TRBV18 | TRBD1 | NA | CASSPGDRAANSPLHF | TGTGCCAGCTCACCAGGTGACAGGGCTGCGAATTCACCCCTCCACTTT
TRBJ2-1 | TRBV24-1 | TRBD2 | many | CATSDLAGGILDEQFF | TGTGCCACCAGTGACCTCGCCGGGGGGATTTTGGATGAGCAGTTCTTC
TRBJ2-3 | TRBV28 | TRBD1 | few | CASSPGGLTHQSDTQYF | TGTGCCAGCAGTCCAGGGGGCCTAACCCATCAGTCAGATACGCAGTATTTT
TRBJ2-3 | TRBV27 | TRBD1 | NA | CASSSSGQGTDTQYF | TGTGCCAGCAGTTCCTCCGGACAGGGCACAGATACGCAGTATTTT
TRBJ2-4 | TRBV19 | NA | NA | CASSPTDRNIQYF | TGTGCCAGTAGTCCGACCGACAGGAACATTCAGTACTTC
TRBJ1-2 | TRBV10-3 | TRBD1 | few | CATAGQAAYYGYTF | TGTGCCACCGCCGGACAGGCCGCCTACTATGGCTACACCTTC
TRBJ2-7 | TRBV5-6 | TRBD2 | NA | CASSLLAGVYEQYF | TGTGCCAGCAGCTTGTTAGCGGGAGTTTACGAGCAGTACTTC